These T cell receptor beta chains were read from a single sample in a study of blood T cells in healthy people across ages. From the 5' RACE reads, TCRdb called clonotypes with MiXCR, one entry per CDR3 protein. The data hold 650,000 to 700,000 distinct CDR3 sequences, with about 51% observed a single time. The source material was blood. All receptors come from a woman over 75 in good health. CDR3s include the opening cysteine and the closing phenylalanine or tryptophan. A D gene is named only where the DNA matches it firmly. Size values are once, few and many counts, or a class for expanded clones, and some rows have none.

CDR3aa	CDR3nt	abundance	d_gene	j_gene	v_gene
CASSEGTGGTDTQYF	TGTGCCAGCAGTGAGGGGACAGGGGGCACTGATACGCAGTATTTT	few	TRBD1	TRBJ2-3	TRBV6-1
CASRGGDSAFRGIDNEQYF	TGCGCCAGCAGGGGCGGGGACAGCGCCTTCCGTGGGATCGACAATGAGCAGTACTTC	.	.	TRBJ2-7	TRBV5-1
CSARDRLADTMKQFF	TGCAGTGCTAGAGACCGACTAGCGGACACAATGAAGCAGTTCTTC	.	TRBD2	TRBJ2-1	TRBV20-1
CASSLFGREAQTQYF	TGTGCCAGCAGTTTATTTGGTCGGGAGGCGCAGACCCAGTACTTC	.	TRBD2	TRBJ2-5	TRBV28
CASSGVSYEQYF	TGTGCCAGCAGTGGTGTATCCTACGAGCAGTACTTC	many	.	TRBJ2-7	TRBV2
CSAQTVDSYDGYTF	TGCAGTGCTCAAACAGTGGACAGTTATGATGGCTACACCTTC	.	.	TRBJ1-2	TRBV20-1
CASSPLAGDEQYF	TGTGCCAGCTCACCCTTGGCGGGGGACGAGCAGTACTTC	few	TRBD2	TRBJ2-7	TRBV18
CASSLDLNTGELFF	TGTGCCAGCAGCTTGGACCTGAACACCGGGGAGCTGTTTTTT	few	.	TRBJ2-2	TRBV7-9
CATSRDSGNTEAFF	TGTGCCACCAGCAGGGACAGCGGGAACACTGAAGCTTTCTTT	.	.	TRBJ1-1	TRBV15
CASSFCRESHEQFF	TGTGCCAGCAGCTTTTGCAGGGAAAGCCATGAGCAGTTCTTC	.	.	TRBJ2-1	TRBV7-2
CASSSTEHEAFF	TGTGCCAGTAGTTCGACAGAGCATGAAGCTTTCTTT	few	.	TRBJ1-1	TRBV12-3/TRBV12-4
CASSFLRYRTGVLSNQPQHF	TGTGCCAGCAGTTTTTTGCGGTACCGGACAGGGGTATTGAGCAATCAGCCCCAGCATTTT	.	TRBD1	TRBJ1-5	TRBV27
CASSKIAGSYNEQYF	TGTGCCAGCAGTAAAATAGCGGGCTCCTACAATGAGCAGTACTTC	.	TRBD2	TRBJ2-5	TRBV11-1
CASSQGEIAGGHEQFF	TGTGCCAGCAGCCAAGGCGAAATAGCGGGGGGCCACGAGCAGTTCTTC	many	TRBD2	TRBJ2-1	TRBV4-2
CAGSLWGADNEQFF	TGTGCCGGATCCCTTTGGGGGGCGGACAATGAGCAGTTCTTC	once	.	TRBJ2-1	TRBV7-8